One and the same sample provided the 25 T cell receptor beta chains below, sequenced in a study of T cell repertoires in cytomegalovirus infection. The antigens for these receptors are not known. TCRdb itself ran the reads through MiXCR, one entry per CDR3 protein. The table lists about a million distinct CDR3 sequences, less than 40% of them singletons, with about 14% in the top ten. Sequencing was performed on cultured CD8+ T cells from PBMCs, taken from culture after CMV antigen stimulation. Receptors were obtained from a human donor in good health (CMV status not recorded). Some clones in this sample may be carry-over from other donors' samples.

The rearrangement joins TRBV20-1 to TRBJ1-2, with 11 bases identical to TRBD1. The J segment lost 6 bases and the V segment lost 5 bases, leaving 5 bases of the junction unmatched. In germline, CDR1 is DFQATT, CDR2 SNEGSKA (reference sequence). The CDR3 consists of 13 residues. The CDR3 here is CSAPGTGGHGYTF. The CDR3 DNA sequence: TGCAGTGCTCCCGGGACAGGGGGTCATGGCTACACCTTC.

This clonotype was counted once. The chain employs TRBV5-1 and TRBJ2-7, with unresolved D. Germline CDR1 is SGHRS and CDR2 is YFSETQ. The CDR3 runs 12 residues. V lost 7 bases to trimming and J lost 2 bases, with 10 bases between them. The CDR3 DNA reads TGCGCCAGCTTGGCAGCTACCTACGAGCAGTACGTC. It specifies CASLAATYEQYV.

The rearrangement links TRBV7-9 to TRBJ1-5, with 8 bases fitting TRBD1. The CDR3 sequence is 14 residues long. Germline assignment: CDR1 SEHNR and CDR2 FQNEAQ (reference sequence). The V gene end was trimmed by 4 bases and the J gene end by 5 bases; junction bases not matched to a gene: 4. CDR3 sequence reads: CASSSGGRDQPQHF. CDR3 sequence (DNA): TGTGCCAGCAGCTCAGGGGGCCGAGATCAGCCCCAGCATTTT.

V gene TRBV7-6 combines with J gene TRBJ2-1; 9 bases fit TRBD2. The CDR3 totals 15 residues. The germline gives CDR1 SGHVS, CDR2 FNYEAQ. V shed 4 bases, J shed 7 bases, and the junction held 8 bases outside the gene matches. CDR3: CASSWVAGEGNEQFF. In DNA, the CDR3 is TGTGCCAGCAGCTGGGTAGCGGGGGAAGGTAATGAGCAGTTCTTC. The variable domain in full, completed from reference TRBV7-6 and TRBJ2-1, reads GAGVSQSPRYKVTKRGQDVALRCDPISGHVSLYWYRQALGQGPEFLTYFNYEAQQDKSGLPNDRFSAERPEGSISTLTIQRTEQRDSAMYRCASSWVAGEGNEQFFGPGTRLTVL.

J is TRBJ2-2 and V is TRBV6-6; D perhaps matches TRBD1 (5 bases). Trimming took off 2 bases at V and 0 bases at J, with 7 bases between the two ends. CDR1 and CDR2 from the germline V gene are MNHNY and SVGAGI (reference sequence). CDR3 length: 15 amino acids. The CDR3 is CASSYVRANTGELFF. The CDR3 DNA sequence: TGTGCCAGCAGTTACGTCAGGGCGAACACCGGGGAGCTGTTTTTT.

This clonotype was seen many times. The gene calls are TRBV7-8 and TRBJ2-2; D is undetermined. The CDR3 spans 16 residues. The ends were cut back, 4 bases at V and 0 bases at J, with 12 bases in the middle. Germline V lookup: CDR1 SGHVS, CDR2 FQNEAQ. The CDR3 loop is CASSWRTDPNTGELFF. CDR3 nucleotides: TGTGCCAGCAGCTGGCGCACGGATCCGAACACCGGGGAGCTGTTTTTT.

The chain employs TRBV4-1 and TRBJ2-1, with 11 bases matching TRBD2. The CDR3 runs to 18 residues. With V trimmed by 0 bases and J by 0 bases, 4 bases remained unmatched. The germline CDR1 and CDR2 sequences are MGHRA and YSYEKL. CDR3 residues: CASSQEASGGFSYNEQFF. DNA for the CDR3: TGCGCCAGCAGCCAAGAAGCTAGCGGGGGGTTCTCCTACAATGAGCAGTTCTTC.

This clonotype was seen only a few times. The V call is TRBV19, the J call TRBJ1-1; D call uncertain. V gave up 1 base and J gave up 0 bases, with 12 bases separating them. The germline V gene has CDR1 LNHDA and CDR2 SQIVND (reference sequence). The CDR3 length is 16 residues. This CDR3 reads CASSIVAYDMNTEAFF. Here the CDR3 DNA reads TGTGCCAGTAGTATAGTGGCTTATGACATGAACACTGAAGCTTTCTTT.

The chain uses TRBV6-8 and TRBJ2-1; 9 bases are shared with TRBD1. The CDR3 contains 19 residues. With 5 bases clipped from V and 2 bases from J, the junction kept 16 bases outside the gene matches. The germline V gene has CDR1 MNHGY and CDR2 SAAAGT. Here the CDR3 DNA reads TGTGCCAGCAGTCCATTCGGGACAGGGACCCCGATTACCTACAATGAGCAGTTCTTC. This encodes CASSPFGTGTPITYNEQFF.

In its sample, this clonotype is medium-sized. The rearrangement joins TRBV7-8 to TRBJ1-3, with D possibly TRBD1 on 5 matching bases. This CDR3 has 14 amino acids. The V gene's germline CDR1 is SGHVS and CDR2 FQNEAQ. The V end lost 1 base, the J end lost 4 bases, and 8 bases lay between the germline ends. The CDR3 protein is CASSLEGRGNTIYF. CDR3 bases: TGTGCCAGCAGCTTAGAGGGACGAGGAAACACCATATATTTT.

The chain uses TRBV5-8 and TRBJ2-7; no clear D. The V end lost 1 base, the J end lost 6 bases, and 8 bases lay between the germline ends. This CDR3 spans 12 amino acids. Germline V gene lookup returns CDR1 SGHTS and CDR2 YDEGEE. CDR3 sequence: CASSLNRREQYF. The DNA of the CDR3 is TGTGCCAGCAGCTTGAACAGACGCGAGCAGTACTTC.

This clonotype has a handful of counts. One end of the junction is discordant with germline, which a read error may explain. The CDR3 sequence is CATSRAPRDRYTDTQYF. The CDR3 DNA reads TGTGCCACCAGTAGAGCTCCCCGGGACAGGTACACAGATACGCAGTATTTT. V is TRBV15 and J is TRBJ2-3, with 8 bases fitting TRBD1. The CDR3 sequence is 17 residues long. The germline V gene has CDR1 LNHNV and CDR2 YYDKDF (reference sequence).

This clonotype turned up a few times. One end of the junction fails to match germline, which may point to a read error. The gene calls are TRBV7-7 and TRBJ1-1; no clear D gene. The CDR3 is made up of 16 amino acids. CDR1 and CDR2 (germline): SSHAT, FNYEAQ (reference sequence). This chain's CDR3 is CASSPLTRRSGTEAFF. For the CDR3, the DNA is TGTGCTAGCAGCCCCTTAACCCGGCGATCGGGCACTGAAGCTTTCTTT.

A word on this clonotype: Since a much larger clone is just one base distant, this may be a read error. The V and J genes are TRBV2 and TRBJ2-1; D not resolved. Looked up from germline, CDR1 is SNHLY and CDR2 is FYNNEI. Trimming left V 7 bases short and J 0 bases short, with 4 bases between. The CDR3 consists of 12 residues. The CDR3 loop reads CASIISYNEQFF. The CDR3 region has the DNA TGTGCCAGCATCATCTCCTACAATGAGCAGTTCTTC.

The sample holds a few counts of this clonotype. The chain carries TRBV7-9 and TRBJ2-3; possible D gene TRBD1, 6 bases. V was clipped by 6 bases and J by 0 bases, with 10 bases between them. Germline V gene data show CDR1 as SEHNR and CDR2 as FQNEAQ (reference sequence). The CDR3 has 14 amino acids. CDR3 sequence: CASRPDRSTDTQYF. The CDR3 nucleotides read TGTGCCAGCAGACCCGACAGGAGCACAGATACGCAGTATTTT.

The rearrangement uses TRBV10-3 and TRBJ2-7; tentative D call: TRBD1 (5 bases). V lost 4 bases, J lost 4 bases, and 14 bases lay in between. The CDR3 contains 14 residues. Germline assignment: CDR1 ENHRY and CDR2 SYGVKD. The CDR3 DNA sequence: TGTGCCATCAGTGCCAGACAGCGACCTTACGAGCAGTACGTC. Its translation is CAISARQRPYEQYV.

The rearrangement joins TRBV6-2 or TRBV6-3 to TRBJ2-3, with TRBD2 identical over 14 bases. There are 19 residues in the CDR3. The trim removed 7 bases at V and 3 bases at J, leaving 15 bases unmatched. Per the germline V gene, CDR1 is MNHEY and CDR2 is SVGEGT. CDR3 sequence reads: CASTPTRLAGGPGTDTQYF. The CDR3, as DNA: TGTGCCAGCACTCCTACCCGACTAGCGGGGGGGCCAGGGACAGATACGCAGTATTTT.

The DNA of the CDR3 is TGTGCCATCAGTGTGAAGTACAATCAGCCCCAGCATTTT. It codes for CAISVKYNQPQHF. The gene calls are TRBV10-3 and TRBJ1-5; D uncertain. The CDR3 contains 13 residues. The germline gives CDR1 ENHRY, CDR2 SYGVKD. V gave up 4 bases and J gave up 3 bases, with 7 bases separating them.

CDR3 coding DNA: TGCAGTGCCCCGGGACAGGGTGAGCCTGGCTACACCTTC. Translation: CSAPGQGEPGYTF. The chain couples TRBV20-1 to TRBJ1-2; 9 nucleotides line up with TRBD1. The junction had 9 bases not matched to a gene; V was cut back by 6 bases and J by 7 bases. The CDR3 totals 13 residues. CDR1 and CDR2 (germline): DFQATT, SNEGSKA (reference sequence).

This clonotype has a handful of counts. The V call is TRBV6-5, the J call TRBJ2-3; the D gene is possibly TRBD1 (5 bases). The CDR3 is 15 amino acids. The germline CDR1 and CDR2 sequences are MNHEY and SVGAGI. V lost 2 bases and J 0 bases, leaving 9 bases between the germline ends. CDR3 DNA: TGTGCCAGCAGTTACGGGGCAGGGAGCACAGATACGCAGTATTTT. This encodes CASSYGAGSTDTQYF.

The genes are TRBV9 and TRBJ1-4; TRBD1 is a possible D gene (5 bases). The CDR3 length is 14 residues. The germline gives CDR1 SGDLS, CDR2 YYNGEE. The ends were cut back, 7 bases at V and 5 bases at J, with 15 bases in the middle. DNA for the CDR3: TGTGCCAGCGCAACAGGTGTAGAAAATGAAAAACTGTTTTTT. Amino acid sequence: CASATGVENEKLFF.

This clonotype has more than one count but fewer than ten. This chain uses TRBV27 with TRBJ1-6; D unresolved. Trimming took off 2 bases at V and 7 bases at J, with 18 bases between the two ends. The CDR3 has 17 amino acids. The germline V gene has CDR1 MNHEY and CDR2 SMNVEV (reference sequence). The CDR3 sequence: CASSLARRGIQNSPLHF. CDR3 nucleotides: TGTGCCAGCAGTTTAGCCCGACGTGGAATTCAAAATTCACCCCTCCACTTT.

The V gene is TRBV2, the J gene TRBJ1-3; D is ambiguous. Per germline, CDR1 SNHLY and CDR2 FYNNEI. Deletions cut 9 bases from V and 0 bases from J, with 12 bases between. The CDR3 runs 14 residues. CDR3 protein: CARGPSGSGNTIYF. CDR3 nucleotides: TGTGCCAGGGGCCCTTCTGGCTCTGGAAACACCATATATTTT.

This clonotype has ten or more counts. The gene calls are TRBV6-1 and TRBJ2-1, with TRBD1 matching 9 bases. Germline-derived CDR1 and CDR2 are MNHNS and SASEGT. The CDR3 has 15 residues. Trimming cost V 7 bases and J 3 bases; bases outside gene matches: 7. The CDR3 loop is CASKITGGFYNEQFF. DNA for the CDR3: TGTGCCAGCAAGATTACAGGGGGCTTCTACAATGAGCAGTTCTTC.

This chain uses TRBV27 with TRBJ1-2; D possibly corresponds to TRBD1 (6 bases). Looked up from germline, CDR1 is MNHEY and CDR2 is SMNVEV (reference sequence). This CDR3 is 17 amino acids long. Between the trimmed V and J ends, which lost 0 bases and 5 bases, there was a span of 19 bases. CDR3 nucleotides: TGTGCCAGCAGTTTATCATACCTCCCGGACAGTCGATATGGCTACACCTTC. It is translated as CASSLSYLPDSRYGYTF.